This note documents a single TCR beta chain sequence. The sample originates from a study of shared clonotypes between healthy human individuals. Repertoires were generated with immunoSEQ multiplex PCR, while TCRdb's copy carries only in-frame clones and drops some. This sample has about 980,000 clones; more than 75% occur once, and the top ten carry about 1.5%. Trimming left V 5 bases short and J 8 bases short, with 13 bases between. The CDR3 consists of 12 residues. Per germline, CDR1 SGHRS and CDR2 YFSETQ. The V call is TRBV5-1, the J call TRBJ1-2; TRBD1 is a possible D gene (6 bases). Sequences were obtained from memory CD4+ T cells sorted from blood. The subset is: CD45RA-negative fraction. The source of this sequence is a man in his late teens or twenties in good health. The CDR3 region has the DNA TGCGCCAGCAGTTCGGGGGCGAAGGGCTACACCTTC. It is translated as CASSSGAKGYTF.